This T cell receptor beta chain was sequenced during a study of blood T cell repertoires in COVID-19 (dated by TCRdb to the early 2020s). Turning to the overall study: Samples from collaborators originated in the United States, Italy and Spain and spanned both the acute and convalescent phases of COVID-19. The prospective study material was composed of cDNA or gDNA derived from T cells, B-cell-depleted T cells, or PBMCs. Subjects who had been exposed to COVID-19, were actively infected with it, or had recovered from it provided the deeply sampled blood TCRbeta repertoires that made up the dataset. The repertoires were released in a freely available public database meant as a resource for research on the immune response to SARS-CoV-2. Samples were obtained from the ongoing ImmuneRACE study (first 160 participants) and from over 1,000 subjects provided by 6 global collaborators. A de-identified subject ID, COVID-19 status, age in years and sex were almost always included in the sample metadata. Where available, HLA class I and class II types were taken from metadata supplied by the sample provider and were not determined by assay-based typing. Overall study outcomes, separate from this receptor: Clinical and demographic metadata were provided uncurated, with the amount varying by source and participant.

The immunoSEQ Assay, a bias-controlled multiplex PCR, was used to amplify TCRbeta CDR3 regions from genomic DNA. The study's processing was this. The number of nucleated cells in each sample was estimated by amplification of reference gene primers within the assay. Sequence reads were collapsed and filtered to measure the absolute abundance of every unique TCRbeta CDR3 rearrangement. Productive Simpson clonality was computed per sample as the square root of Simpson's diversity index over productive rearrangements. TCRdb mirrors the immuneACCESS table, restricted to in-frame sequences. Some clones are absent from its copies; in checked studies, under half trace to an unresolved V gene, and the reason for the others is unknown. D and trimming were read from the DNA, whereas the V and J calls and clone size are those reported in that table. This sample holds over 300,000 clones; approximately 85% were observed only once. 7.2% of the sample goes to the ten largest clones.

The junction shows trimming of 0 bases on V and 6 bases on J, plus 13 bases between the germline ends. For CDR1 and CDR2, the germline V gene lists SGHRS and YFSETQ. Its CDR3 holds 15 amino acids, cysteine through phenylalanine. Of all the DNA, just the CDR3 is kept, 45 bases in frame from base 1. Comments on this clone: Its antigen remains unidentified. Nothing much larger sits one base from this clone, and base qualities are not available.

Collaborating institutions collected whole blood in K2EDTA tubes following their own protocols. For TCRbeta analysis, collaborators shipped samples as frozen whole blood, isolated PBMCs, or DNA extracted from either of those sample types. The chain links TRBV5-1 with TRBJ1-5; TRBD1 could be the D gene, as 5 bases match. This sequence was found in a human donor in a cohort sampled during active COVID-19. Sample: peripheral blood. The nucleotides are TGCGCCAGCAGCTTGGATGGGGGAGGTTTTCAGCCCCAGCATTTT. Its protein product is CASSLDGGGFQPQHF.